This is a list of T cell receptor beta chains from one sample in a study of shared clonotypes between healthy human individuals. The protocol was immunoSEQ multiplex PCR, while the TCRdb copy is restricted to in-frame clones and leaves out a portion. The profile covers around 2.1 million clones, with 90% to 95% appearing a single time and more than 1.5% taken by the ten largest. The sequencing input was naive CD8+ T cells from PBMCs. The source of these receptors is a man between 18 and 29 years old in good health. Some clones in this sample may be carry-over from other donors' samples. Each CDR3 is given with its conserved first and last residue. D genes are given only for firm matches.

J: TRBJ2-7; D: .; V: TRBV7-2; CDR3: CASTLTGTAGEQYF
J: TRBJ2-7; D: .; V: TRBV2; CDR3: CASMLYRTSREQYF
J: TRBJ2-1; D: .; V: TRBV27; CDR3: CASSLRGGYNEQFF
J: TRBJ2-7; D: .; V: TRBV7-9; CDR3: CASSHPVSGSYEQYF
J: TRBJ1-3; D: .; V: TRBV7-8; CDR3: CASSGSIGVEGNTIYF
J: TRBJ2-1; D: TRBD2; V: TRBV7-6; CDR3: CASSLWVAGISYNEQFF
J: TRBJ2-3; D: .; V: TRBV5-6; CDR3: CASSRSFLAINMDTQYF
J: TRBJ2-7; D: .; V: TRBV10-2; CDR3: CASSDGSYEQYF
J: TRBJ2-3; D: .; V: TRBV12-5; CDR3: CASHGGSADTQYF
J: TRBJ2-1; D: TRBD1; V: TRBV19; CDR3: CASSQGAYYNEQFF
J: TRBJ1-1; D: .; V: TRBV5-1; CDR3: CASSFSFEGLTLNTEAFF
J: TRBJ2-7; D: .; V: TRBV4-3; CDR3: CASSQGREPGEQYF
J: TRBJ2-1; D: TRBD1; V: TRBV9; CDR3: CASSAFLTGGYNEQFF
J: TRBJ2-2; D: .; V: TRBV9; CDR3: CASSVAASGNTGELFF
J: TRBJ2-1; D: .; V: TRBV29-1; CDR3: CSVDSRGYNEQFF
J: TRBJ2-3; D: TRBD1; V: TRBV29-1; CDR3: CSVEGTGSGTDTQYF
J: TRBJ2-5; D: TRBD2; V: TRBV14; CDR3: CASSQGLAVGETQYF
J: TRBJ2-1; D: TRBD1; V: TRBV12-5; CDR3: CASGPGTGWHEQFF
J: TRBJ2-6; D: .; V: TRBV4-2; CDR3: CASSQEIGSEFSGANVLTF
J: TRBJ2-7; D: TRBD2; V: TRBV7-8; CDR3: CASSLAGGGSYEQYF
J: TRBJ2-5; D: TRBD2; V: TRBV4-3; CDR3: CASSQGAGVEETQYF
J: TRBJ2-2; D: TRBD2; V: TRBV2; CDR3: CASSVGTSPTGELFF
J: TRBJ2-7; D: TRBD1; V: TRBV29-1; CDR3: CSVRDRAYEQYF
J: TRBJ1-3; D: .; V: TRBV4-1; CDR3: CASSQDLAHSGNTIYF
J: TRBJ2-7; D: .; V: TRBV7-9; CDR3: CASSLGGRDYEQYF
J: TRBJ2-7; D: .; V: TRBV7-9; CDR3: CASSSGHSSSYEQYF
J: TRBJ2-7; D: .; V: TRBV15; CDR3: CATSRETGGSYEQYF
J: TRBJ1-4; D: .; V: TRBV25-1; CDR3: CASSRRGNEKLFF
J: TRBJ2-1; D: TRBD2; V: TRBV4-1; CDR3: CASSQDVGLALNEQFF
J: TRBJ2-7; D: .; V: TRBV7-9; CDR3: CASSLVFLSGLSYEQYF
J: TRBJ2-5; D: TRBD2; V: TRBV2; CDR3: CASSDRTSGTNRETQYF
J: TRBJ2-7; D: .; V: TRBV27; CDR3: CASSPTGLGQYF
J: TRBJ1-1; D: .; V: TRBV18; CDR3: CASSPGVAEAFF
J: TRBJ2-3; D: TRBD2; V: TRBV4-3; CDR3: CASSQAQRGSDTQYF
J: TRBJ1-2; D: .; V: TRBV29-1; CDR3: CSVVREYPGYTF
J: TRBJ2-5; D: .; V: TRBV7-9; CDR3: CASSWSRETQYF